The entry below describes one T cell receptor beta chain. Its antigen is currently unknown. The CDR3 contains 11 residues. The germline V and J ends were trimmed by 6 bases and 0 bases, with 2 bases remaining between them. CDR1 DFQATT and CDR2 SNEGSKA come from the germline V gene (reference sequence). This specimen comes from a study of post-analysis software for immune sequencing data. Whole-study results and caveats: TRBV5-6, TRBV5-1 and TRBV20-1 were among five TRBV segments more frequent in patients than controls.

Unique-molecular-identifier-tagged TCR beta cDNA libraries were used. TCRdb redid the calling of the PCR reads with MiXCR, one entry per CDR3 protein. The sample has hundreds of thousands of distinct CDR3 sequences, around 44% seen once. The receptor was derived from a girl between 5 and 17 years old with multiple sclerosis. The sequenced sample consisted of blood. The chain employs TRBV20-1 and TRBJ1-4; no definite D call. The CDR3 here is CSAATNEKLFF. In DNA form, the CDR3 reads TGCAGTGCGGCAACTAATGAAAAACTGTTTTTT.